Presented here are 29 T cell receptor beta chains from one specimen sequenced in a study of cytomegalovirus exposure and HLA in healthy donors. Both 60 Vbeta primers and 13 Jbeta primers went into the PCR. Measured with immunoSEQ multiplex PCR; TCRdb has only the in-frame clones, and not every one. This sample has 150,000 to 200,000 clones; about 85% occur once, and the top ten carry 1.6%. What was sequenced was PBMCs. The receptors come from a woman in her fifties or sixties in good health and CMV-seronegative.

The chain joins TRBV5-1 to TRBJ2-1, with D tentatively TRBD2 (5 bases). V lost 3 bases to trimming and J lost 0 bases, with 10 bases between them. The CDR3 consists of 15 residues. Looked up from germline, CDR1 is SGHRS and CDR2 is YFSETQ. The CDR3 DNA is TGCGCCAGCAGCTCTACTGGGAGCTCCTACAATGAGCAGTTCTTC. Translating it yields CASSSTGSSYNEQFF. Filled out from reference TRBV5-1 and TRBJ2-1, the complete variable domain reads KAGVTQTPRYLIKTRGQQVTLSCSPISGHRSVSWYQQTPGQGLQFLFEYFSETQRNKGNFPGRFSGRQFSNSRSEMNVSTLELGDSALYLCASSSTGSSYNEQFFGPGTRLTVL.

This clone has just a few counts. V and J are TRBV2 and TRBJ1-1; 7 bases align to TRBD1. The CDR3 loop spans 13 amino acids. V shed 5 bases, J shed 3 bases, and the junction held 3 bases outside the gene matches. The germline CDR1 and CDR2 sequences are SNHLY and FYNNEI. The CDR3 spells CASSQQGYTEAFF. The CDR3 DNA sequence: TGTGCCAGCAGTCAACAGGGGTACACTGAAGCTTTCTTT.

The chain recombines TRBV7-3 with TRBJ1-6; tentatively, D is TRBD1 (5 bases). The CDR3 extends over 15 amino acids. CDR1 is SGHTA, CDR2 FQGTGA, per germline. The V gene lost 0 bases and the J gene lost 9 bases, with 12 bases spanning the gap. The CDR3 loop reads CASSLTGGGSSPLHF. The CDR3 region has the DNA TGTGCCAGCAGCTTAACCGGGGGTGGCAGTTCACCCCTCCACTTT.

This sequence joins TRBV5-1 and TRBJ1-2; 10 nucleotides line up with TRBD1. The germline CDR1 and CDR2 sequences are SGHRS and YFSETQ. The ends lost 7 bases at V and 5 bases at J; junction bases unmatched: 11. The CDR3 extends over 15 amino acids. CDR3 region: CASHDRGLLEYGYTF. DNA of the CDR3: TGCGCCAGCCACGACAGGGGGCTCTTGGAATATGGCTACACCTTC.

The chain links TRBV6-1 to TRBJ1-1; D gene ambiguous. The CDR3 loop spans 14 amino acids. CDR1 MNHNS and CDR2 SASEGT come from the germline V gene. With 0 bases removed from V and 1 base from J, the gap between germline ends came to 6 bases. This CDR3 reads CASSEAWPNTEAFF. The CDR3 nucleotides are TGTGCCAGCAGTGAAGCCTGGCCGAACACTGAAGCTTTCTTT.

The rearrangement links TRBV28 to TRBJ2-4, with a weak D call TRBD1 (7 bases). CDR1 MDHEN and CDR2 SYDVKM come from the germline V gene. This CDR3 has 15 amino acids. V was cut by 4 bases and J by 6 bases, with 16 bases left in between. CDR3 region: CASSSQGGVANIQYF. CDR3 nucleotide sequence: TGTGCCAGCAGTTCCCAGGGGGGCGTGGCAAACATTCAGTACTTC.

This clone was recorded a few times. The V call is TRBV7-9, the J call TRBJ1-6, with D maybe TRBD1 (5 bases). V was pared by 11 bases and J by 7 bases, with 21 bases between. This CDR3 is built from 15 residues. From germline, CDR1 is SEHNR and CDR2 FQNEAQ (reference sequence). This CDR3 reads CAGTLGGFGNSPLHF. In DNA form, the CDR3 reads TGTGCCGGGACTTTAGGCGGTTTCGGAAATTCACCCCTCCACTTT.

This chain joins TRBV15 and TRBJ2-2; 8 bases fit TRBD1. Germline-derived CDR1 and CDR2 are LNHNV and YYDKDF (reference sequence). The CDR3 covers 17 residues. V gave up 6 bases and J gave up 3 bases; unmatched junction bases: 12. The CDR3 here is CATSSYFTGQDTGELFF. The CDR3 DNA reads TGTGCCACCAGTTCTTATTTTACGGGACAGGACACCGGGGAGCTGTTTTTT.

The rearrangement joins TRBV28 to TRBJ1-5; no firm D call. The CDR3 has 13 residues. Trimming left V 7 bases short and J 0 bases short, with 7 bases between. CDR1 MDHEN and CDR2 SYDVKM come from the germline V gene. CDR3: CASIDYSNQPQHF. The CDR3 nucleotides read TGTGCCAGCATCGACTATAGCAATCAGCCCCAGCATTTT.

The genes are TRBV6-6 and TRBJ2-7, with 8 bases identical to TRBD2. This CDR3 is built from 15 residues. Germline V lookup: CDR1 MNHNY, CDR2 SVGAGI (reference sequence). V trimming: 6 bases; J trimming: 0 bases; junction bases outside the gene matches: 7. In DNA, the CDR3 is TGTGCCAGCAGCTCCAGCGGGGGTCCCTCCTACGAGCAGTACTTC. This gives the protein CASSSSGGPSYEQYF.

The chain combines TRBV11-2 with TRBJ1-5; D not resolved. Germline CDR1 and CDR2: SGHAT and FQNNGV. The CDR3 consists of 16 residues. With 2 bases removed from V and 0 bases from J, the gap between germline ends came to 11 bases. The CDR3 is CASSLTGANSNQPQHF. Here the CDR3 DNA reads TGTGCCAGCAGCTTAACGGGAGCCAATAGCAATCAGCCCCAGCATTTT.

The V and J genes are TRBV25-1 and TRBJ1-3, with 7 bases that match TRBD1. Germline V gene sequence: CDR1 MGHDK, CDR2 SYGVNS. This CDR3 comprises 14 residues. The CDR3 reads CASSGGTAGNTIYF. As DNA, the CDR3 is TGTGCGAGCTCAGGGGGGACGGCTGGAAACACCATATATTTT.

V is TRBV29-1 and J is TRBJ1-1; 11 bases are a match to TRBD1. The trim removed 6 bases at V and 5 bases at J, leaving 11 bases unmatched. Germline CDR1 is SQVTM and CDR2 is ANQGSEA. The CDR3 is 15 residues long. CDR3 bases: TGCAGCGTATGCAGGGGGACAGGGGGTCGTACTGAAGCTTTCTTT. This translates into CSVCRGTGGRTEAFF. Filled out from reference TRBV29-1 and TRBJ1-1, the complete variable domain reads SAVISQKPSRDICQRGTSLTIQCQVDSQVTMMFWYRQQPGQSLTLIATANQGSEATYESGFVIDKFPISRPNLTFSTLTVSNMSPEDSSIYLCSVCRGTGGRTEAFFGQGTRLTVV.

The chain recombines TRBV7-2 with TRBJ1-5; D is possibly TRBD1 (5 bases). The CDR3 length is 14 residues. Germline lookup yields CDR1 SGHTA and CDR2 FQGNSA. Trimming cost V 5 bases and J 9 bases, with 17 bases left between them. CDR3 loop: CASSDTGGPGPQHF. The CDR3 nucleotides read TGTGCCAGCAGCGATACAGGCGGTCCGGGGCCCCAGCATTTT.

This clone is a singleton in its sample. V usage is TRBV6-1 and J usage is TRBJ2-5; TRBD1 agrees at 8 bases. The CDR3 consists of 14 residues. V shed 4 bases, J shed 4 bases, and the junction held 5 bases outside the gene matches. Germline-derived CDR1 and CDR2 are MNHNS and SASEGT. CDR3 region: CASSVLQGGETQYF. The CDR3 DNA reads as TGTGCCAGCAGTGTCCTACAGGGGGGAGAGACCCAGTACTTC.

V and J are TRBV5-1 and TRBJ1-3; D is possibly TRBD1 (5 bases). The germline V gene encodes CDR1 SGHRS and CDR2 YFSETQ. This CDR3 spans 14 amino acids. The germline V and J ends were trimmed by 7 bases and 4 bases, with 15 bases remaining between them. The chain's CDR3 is CASSNGGFGNTIYF. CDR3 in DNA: TGCGCCAGCTCAAACGGGGGGTTCGGAAACACCATATATTTT.

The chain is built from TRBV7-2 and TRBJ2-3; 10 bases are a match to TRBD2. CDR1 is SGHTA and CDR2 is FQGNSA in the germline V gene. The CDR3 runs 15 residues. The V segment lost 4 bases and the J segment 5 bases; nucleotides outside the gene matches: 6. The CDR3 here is CASSYEAGGRDTQYF. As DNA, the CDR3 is TGTGCCAGCAGCTACGAAGCGGGGGGGCGAGATACGCAGTATTTT.

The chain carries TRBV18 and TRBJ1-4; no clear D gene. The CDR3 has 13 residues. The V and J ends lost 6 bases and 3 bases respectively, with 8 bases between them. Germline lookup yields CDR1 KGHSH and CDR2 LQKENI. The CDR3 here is CASSTVANEKLFF. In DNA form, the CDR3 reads TGTGCCAGCTCCACCGTAGCTAATGAAAAACTGTTTTTT.

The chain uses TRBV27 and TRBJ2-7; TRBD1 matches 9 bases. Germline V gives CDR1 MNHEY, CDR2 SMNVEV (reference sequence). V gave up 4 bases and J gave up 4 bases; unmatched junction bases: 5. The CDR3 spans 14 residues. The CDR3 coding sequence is TGTGCCAGCAGTTCGGGACAGGGACTGTACGAGCAGTACTTC. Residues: CASSSGQGLYEQYF.

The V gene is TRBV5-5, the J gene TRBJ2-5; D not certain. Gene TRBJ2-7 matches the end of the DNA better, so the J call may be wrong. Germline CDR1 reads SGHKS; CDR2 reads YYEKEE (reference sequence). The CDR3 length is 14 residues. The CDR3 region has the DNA TGTGCCAGCAGCTTGGGACAACGCTCCTACGAGCAGTACTTC. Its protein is CASSLGQRSYEQYF.

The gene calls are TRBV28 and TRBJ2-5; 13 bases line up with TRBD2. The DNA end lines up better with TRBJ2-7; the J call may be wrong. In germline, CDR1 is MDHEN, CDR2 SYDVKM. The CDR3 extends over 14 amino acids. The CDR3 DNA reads TGTGCCAGCAGTCGGACTAGCGGGAGCCACGAGCAGTACTTC. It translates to CASSRTSGSHEQYF.

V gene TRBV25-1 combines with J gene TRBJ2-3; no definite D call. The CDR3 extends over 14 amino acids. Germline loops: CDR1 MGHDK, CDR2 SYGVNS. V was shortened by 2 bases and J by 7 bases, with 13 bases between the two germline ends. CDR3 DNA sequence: TGTGCCAGCAGTGAAAGTGGAGTTGTGAATACGCAGTATTTT. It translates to CASSESGVVNTQYF.

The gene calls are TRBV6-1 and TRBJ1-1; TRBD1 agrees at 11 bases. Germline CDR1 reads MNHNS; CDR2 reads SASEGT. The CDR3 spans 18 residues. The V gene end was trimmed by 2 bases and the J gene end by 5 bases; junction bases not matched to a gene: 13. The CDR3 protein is CASSEILLSGTGGTEAFF. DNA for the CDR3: TGTGCCAGCAGTGAAATCTTACTATCCGGGACAGGGGGGACTGAAGCTTTCTTT.

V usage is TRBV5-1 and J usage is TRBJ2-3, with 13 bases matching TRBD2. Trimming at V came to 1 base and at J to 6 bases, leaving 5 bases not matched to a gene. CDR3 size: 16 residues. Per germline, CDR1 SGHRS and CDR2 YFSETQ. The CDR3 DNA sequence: TGCGCCAGCAGCTTGCCCAGGACTAGCGGGGGTGATACGCAGTATTTT. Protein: CASSLPRTSGGDTQYF. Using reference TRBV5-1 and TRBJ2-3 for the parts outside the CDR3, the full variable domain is KAGVTQTPRYLIKTRGQQVTLSCSPISGHRSVSWYQQTPGQGLQFLFEYFSETQRNKGNFPGRFSGRQFSNSRSEMNVSTLELGDSALYLCASSLPRTSGGDTQYFGPGTRLTVL.

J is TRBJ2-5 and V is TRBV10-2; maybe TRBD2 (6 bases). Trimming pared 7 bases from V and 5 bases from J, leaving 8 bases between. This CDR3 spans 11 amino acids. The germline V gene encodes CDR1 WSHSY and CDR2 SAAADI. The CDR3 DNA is TGCGCCAGCACCCTAGCGGAGACCCAGTACTTC. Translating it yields CASTLAETQYF.

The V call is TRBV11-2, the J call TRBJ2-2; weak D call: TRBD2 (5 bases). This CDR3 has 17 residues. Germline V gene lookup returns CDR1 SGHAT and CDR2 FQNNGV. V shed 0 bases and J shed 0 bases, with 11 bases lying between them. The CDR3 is CASSLDGGQPNTGELFF. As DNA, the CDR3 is TGTGCCAGCAGCTTAGACGGAGGCCAGCCGAACACCGGGGAGCTGTTTTTT.

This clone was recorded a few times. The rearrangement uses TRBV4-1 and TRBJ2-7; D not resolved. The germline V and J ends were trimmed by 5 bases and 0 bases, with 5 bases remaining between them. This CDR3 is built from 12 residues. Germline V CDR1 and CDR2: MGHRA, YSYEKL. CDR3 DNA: TGCGCCAGCAGCTCGTCCTCCTACGAGCAGTACTTC. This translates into CASSSSSYEQYF.

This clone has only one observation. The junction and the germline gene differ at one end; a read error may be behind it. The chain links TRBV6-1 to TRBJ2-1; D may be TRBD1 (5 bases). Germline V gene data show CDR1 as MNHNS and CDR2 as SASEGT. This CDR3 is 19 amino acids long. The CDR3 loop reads CASREGAGKLLSSYNEQFF. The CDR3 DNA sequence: TGTGCCAGCAGGGAAGGGGCAGGTAAGCTACTCAGCTCCTACAATGAGCAGTTCTTC.

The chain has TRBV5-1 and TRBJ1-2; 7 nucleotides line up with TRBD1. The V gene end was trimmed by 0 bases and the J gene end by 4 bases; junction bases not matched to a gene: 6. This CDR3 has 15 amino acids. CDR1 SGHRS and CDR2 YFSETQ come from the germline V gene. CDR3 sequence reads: CASSLAQGTAYGYTF. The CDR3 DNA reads TGCGCCAGCAGCTTGGCCCAGGGGACAGCCTATGGCTACACCTTC.